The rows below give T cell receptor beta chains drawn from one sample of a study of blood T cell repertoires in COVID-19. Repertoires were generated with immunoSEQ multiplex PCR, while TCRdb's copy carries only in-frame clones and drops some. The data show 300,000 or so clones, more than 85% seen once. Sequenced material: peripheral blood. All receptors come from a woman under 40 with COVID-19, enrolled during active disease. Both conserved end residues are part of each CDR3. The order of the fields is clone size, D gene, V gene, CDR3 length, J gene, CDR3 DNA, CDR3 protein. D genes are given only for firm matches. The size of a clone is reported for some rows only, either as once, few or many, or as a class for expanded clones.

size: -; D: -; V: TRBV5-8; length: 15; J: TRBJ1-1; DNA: TGTGCCAGCAGCCCAGGAGGCGGGAGGAACACTGAAGCTTTCTTT; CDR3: CASSPGGGRNTEAFF
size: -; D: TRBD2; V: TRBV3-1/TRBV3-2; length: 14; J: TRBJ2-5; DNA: TGTGCCAGCAGCCCCACTAGCGGGAGGGAGACCCAGTACTTC; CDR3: CASSPTSGRETQYF
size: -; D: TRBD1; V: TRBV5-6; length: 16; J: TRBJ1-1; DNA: TGTGCCAGCAGCTTGCGTTTAACAACCGGGACAGCTGAAGCTTTCTTT; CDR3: CASSLRLTTGTAEAFF
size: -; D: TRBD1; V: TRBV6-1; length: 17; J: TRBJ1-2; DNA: TGTGCCAGCAGTGATGCTGCCGGGACAGGCATAAACTATGGCTACACCTTC; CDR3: CASSDAAGTGINYGYTF
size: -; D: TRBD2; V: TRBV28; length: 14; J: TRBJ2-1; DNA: TGTGCCAGCAGAGCGGGGGTCCCCTACAATGAGCAGTTCTTC; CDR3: CASRAGVPYNEQFF
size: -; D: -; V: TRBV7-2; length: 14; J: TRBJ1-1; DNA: TGTGCCAGCAGCGCGCAGGGGCCTATCACTGAAGCTTTCTTT; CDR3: CASSAQGPITEAFF
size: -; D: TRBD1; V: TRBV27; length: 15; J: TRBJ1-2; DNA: TGTGCCAGCAGTCCCACCCGGGACAGGTACTATGGCTACACCTTC; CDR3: CASSPTRDRYYGYTF
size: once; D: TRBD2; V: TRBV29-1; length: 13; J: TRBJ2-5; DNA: TGCAGCGTTGTACAACTAGCGGAAGAGACCCAGTACTTC; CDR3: CSVVQLAEETQYF
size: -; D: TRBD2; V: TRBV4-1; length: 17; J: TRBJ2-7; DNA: TGCGCCAGCAGCCAAGATCCGGCTAGCGGAATGACCTACGAGCAGTACTTC; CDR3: CASSQDPASGMTYEQYF
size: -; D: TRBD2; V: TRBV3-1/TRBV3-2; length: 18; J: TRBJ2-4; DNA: TGTGCCAGCAGCCAAGATAGGGCGGGAGGGCCGTTTTTAAACATTCAGTACTTC; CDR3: CASSQDRAGGPFLNIQYF
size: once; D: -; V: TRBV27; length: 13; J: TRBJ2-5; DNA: TGTGCCAGCAAGCCCCGGGGTAGAGAGACCCAGTACTTC; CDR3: CASKPRGRETQYF
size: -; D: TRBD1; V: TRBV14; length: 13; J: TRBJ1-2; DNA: TGTGCCAGCAGCCATTGGACAGGGAGTGGCTACACCTTC; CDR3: CASSHWTGSGYTF
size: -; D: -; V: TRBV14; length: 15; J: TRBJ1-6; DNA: TGTGCCAGCAGCCCTCTGGGAGTTTATAATTCACCCCTCCACTTT; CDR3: CASSPLGVYNSPLHF
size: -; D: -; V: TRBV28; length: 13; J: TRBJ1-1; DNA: TGTGCCAGCAGTGTCGGACAACCCAGTTGGGCTTTCTTT; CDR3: CASSVGQPSWAFF
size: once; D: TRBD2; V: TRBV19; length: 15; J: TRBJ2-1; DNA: TGTGCCAGTAGATCCTGGGAGGGCCCAAGGAATGAGCAGTTCTTC; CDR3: CASRSWEGPRNEQFF
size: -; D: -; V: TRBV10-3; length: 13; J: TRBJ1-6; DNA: TGTGCCATCAGTACTCAGGGGAATTCACCCCTCCACTTT; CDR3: CAISTQGNSPLHF
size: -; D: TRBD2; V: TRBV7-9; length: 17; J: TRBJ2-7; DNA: TGTGCCAGCAGCCCAACCACCCGACTAGCGGTTTCCTACGAGCAGTACTTC; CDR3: CASSPTTRLAVSYEQYF
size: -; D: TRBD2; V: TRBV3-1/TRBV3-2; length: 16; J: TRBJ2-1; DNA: TGTGCCAGCAGCCTTCTAGCGGGAGGCTCCTACAATGAGCAGTTCTTC; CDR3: CASSLLAGGSYNEQFF
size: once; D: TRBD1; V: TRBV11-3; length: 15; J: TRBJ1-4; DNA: TGTGCCAGCAGCTTCTGGGACAGGGTCGAGGAAAAACTGTTTTTT; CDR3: CASSFWDRVEEKLFF
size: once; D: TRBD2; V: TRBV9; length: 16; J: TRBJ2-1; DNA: TGTGCCAGCAGCCTCCAAGGGACTAGCGGGAGCAATGAGCAGTTCTTC; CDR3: CASSLQGTSGSNEQFF
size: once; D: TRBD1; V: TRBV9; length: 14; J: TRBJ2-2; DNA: TGTGCCAGCAGCACGACGGGACAGGGGGCATCTCCCTCTTTT; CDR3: CASSTTGQGASPSF
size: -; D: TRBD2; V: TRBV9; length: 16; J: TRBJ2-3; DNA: TGTGCCAGCAGCCCTCGAAGGACTAGCGGGGGGGATACGCAGTATTTT; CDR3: CASSPRRTSGGDTQYF
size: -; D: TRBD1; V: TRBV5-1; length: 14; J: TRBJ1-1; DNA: TGCGCCAGCATTACCGGGACAGGCGACACTGAAGCTTTCTTT; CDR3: CASITGTGDTEAFF
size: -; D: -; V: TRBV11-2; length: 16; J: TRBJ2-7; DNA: TGTGCCAGCAGCTTAGTGGGGGCGGGTTTGTCCTACGAGCAGTACTTC; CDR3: CASSLVGAGLSYEQYF
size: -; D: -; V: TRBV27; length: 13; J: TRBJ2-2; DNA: TGTGCCAGCAGTTCCCACAGGGCGGGGGAGCTGTTTTTT; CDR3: CASSSHRAGELFF
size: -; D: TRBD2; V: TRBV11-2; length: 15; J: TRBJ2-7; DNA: TGTGCCAGCAGCTTAGGTAGCGGGAGGGCCCACGAGCAGTACTTC; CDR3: CASSLGSGRAHEQYF
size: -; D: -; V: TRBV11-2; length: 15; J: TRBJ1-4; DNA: TGTGCCAGCAGCTTAGGAGGGACACCGATGGAAAAACTGTTTTTT; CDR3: CASSLGGTPMEKLFF
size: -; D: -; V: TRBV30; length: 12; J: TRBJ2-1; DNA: TGTGCCTGGAGTACGGGGTACAATGAGCAGTTCTTC; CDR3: CAWSTGYNEQFF